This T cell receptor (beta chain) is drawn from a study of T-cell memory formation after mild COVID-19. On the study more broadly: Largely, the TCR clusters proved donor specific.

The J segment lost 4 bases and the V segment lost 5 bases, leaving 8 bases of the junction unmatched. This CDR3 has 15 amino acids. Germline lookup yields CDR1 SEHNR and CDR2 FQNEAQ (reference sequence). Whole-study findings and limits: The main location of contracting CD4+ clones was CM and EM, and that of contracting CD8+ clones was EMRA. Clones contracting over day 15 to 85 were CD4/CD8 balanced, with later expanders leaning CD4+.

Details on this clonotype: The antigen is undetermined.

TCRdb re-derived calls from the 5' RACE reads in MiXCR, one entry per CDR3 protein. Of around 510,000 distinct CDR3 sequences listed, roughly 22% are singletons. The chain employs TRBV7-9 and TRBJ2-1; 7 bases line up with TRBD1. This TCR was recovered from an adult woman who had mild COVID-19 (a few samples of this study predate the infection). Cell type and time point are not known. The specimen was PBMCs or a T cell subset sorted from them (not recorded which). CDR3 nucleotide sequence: TGTGCCAGCAGCACCCCCCGGACAGGATACAATGAGCAGTTCTTC. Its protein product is CASSTPRTGYNEQFF. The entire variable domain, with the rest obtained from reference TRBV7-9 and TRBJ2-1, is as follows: DTGVSQNPRHKITKRGQNVTFRCDPISEHNRLYWYRQTLGQGPEFLTYFQNEAQLEKSRLLSDRFSAERPKGSFSTLEIQRTEQGDSAMYLCASSTPRTGYNEQFFGPGTRLTVL.